This is a list of T cell receptor beta chains from one sample in a study of cytomegalovirus exposure and HLA in healthy donors. Profiling relied on immunoSEQ multiplex PCR, and the TCRdb table lists in-frame clones only, not all of them. This table has nearly 80,000 clones, 60% to 80% appearing once. The sample consisted of PBMCs. These receptors were collected from a woman between 35 and 50 years old in good health and CMV-seropositive. The CDR3 runs from the conserved cysteine through the conserved F or W. Each record gives: clone size, V gene, D gene, J gene, CDR3 DNA, CDR3 protein. The D gene is left open where the match is weak. The size entry is marked missing in some rows and otherwise reads once, few, many or a size class.

NA	TRBV5-1	TRBD2	TRBJ2-1	TGCGCCAGCAGCTTGGGAGGCGGGGGTATCTACAATGAGCAGTTCTTC	CASSLGGGGIYNEQFF
NA	TRBV7-2	NA	TRBJ2-2	TGTGCCAGCAGCTTAGATTCAGGGTACACCGGGGAGCTGTTTTTT	CASSLDSGYTGELFF
few	TRBV7-9	NA	TRBJ2-1	TGTGCCAGCAGCTTAGCCCTAGGGGCTGGGGAGCAGTTCTTC	CASSLALGAGEQFF
few	TRBV2	NA	TRBJ2-7	TGTGCCAGCAGTGGGCAGGGTACCTACGAGCAGTACTTC	CASSGQGTYEQYF
few	TRBV2	NA	TRBJ2-5	TGTGCCAGCAGTGACGGGACTTACCAAGAGACCCAGTACTTC	CASSDGTYQETQYF
NA	TRBV7-9	NA	TRBJ2-1	TGTGCCAGCAGCTTAGCGAGTGGGGGGAGCTCCTACAATGAGCAGTTCTTC	CASSLASGGSSYNEQFF
NA	TRBV18	NA	TRBJ2-5	TGTGCCAGCTCACCGAGGCTAGGAGAGACCCAGTACTTC	CASSPRLGETQYF
NA	TRBV6-6	TRBD2	TRBJ2-3	TGTGCCAGCAGTTTACTAGCGGGGGGGGCAGATACGCAGTATTTT	CASSLLAGGADTQYF
NA	TRBV9	NA	TRBJ2-1	TGTGCCAGCAGCGTAGTCACCGGGGGTGAGCAGTTCTTC	CASSVVTGGEQFF
NA	TRBV28	NA	TRBJ2-2	TGTGCCAGCAGTTTACTAGCAGCGAACACCGGGGAGCTGTTTTTT	CASSLLAANTGELFF
NA	TRBV5-1	NA	TRBJ2-2	TGCGCCAGCAGCCAGAGCCAGGGCCCCACCGGGGAGCTGTTTTTT	CASSQSQGPTGELFF
once	TRBV15	TRBD2	TRBJ2-2	TGTGCCACCAGCAGTTCAGGACTAGCGGGACGAAACACCGGGGAGCTGTTTTTT	CATSSSGLAGRNTGELFF
NA	TRBV5-4	TRBD2	TRBJ2-7	TGTGCCAGCAGCCCTGGCGGAACTAGCGCGACCTACGAGCAGTACTTC	CASSPGGTSATYEQYF
NA	TRBV5-1	NA	TRBJ2-6	TGCGCCAGCAGCCCCGGAGGGGGGGCCCCTGGGGCCAACGTCCTGACTTTC	CASSPGGGAPGANVLTF
NA	TRBV18	TRBD1	TRBJ2-5	TGTGCCAGCTCACTGGGACAGGGAGAGACCCAGTACTTC	CASSLGQGETQYF
NA	TRBV28	TRBD1	TRBJ2-3	TGTGCCAGCAGCCCGACAGGGTTGTCTGCAGATACGCAGTATTTT	CASSPTGLSADTQYF
NA	TRBV5-4	TRBD2	TRBJ2-3	TGTGCCAGCAGCTTAATTCTAGCGGGAGTGACAGATACGCAGTATTTT	CASSLILAGVTDTQYF
NA	TRBV6-1	NA	TRBJ1-5	TGTGCCAGCAGTGAAGGGGCAGGGGAGTCTCAGCCCCAGCATTTT	CASSEGAGESQPQHF
NA	TRBV5-5	NA	TRBJ1-1	TGTGCCAGCAGCTTGGTTATGACAGCGAACACTGAAGCTTTCTTT	CASSLVMTANTEAFF
few	TRBV18	NA	TRBJ1-2	TGTGCCAGCTCACCACCGGCAGGAACTAACTATGGCTACACCTTC	CASSPPAGTNYGYTF
few	TRBV29-1	NA	TRBJ2-7	TGCAGCGTTGAGGAGGACCGGGACGAGCAGTACTTC	CSVEEDRDEQYF
NA	TRBV5-1	TRBD1	TRBJ2-7	TGCGCCAGCAGCGGGACAGGCGCCCCGCAAACCCTAACCTTCTACGAGCAGTACTTC	CASSGTGAPQTLTFYEQYF
NA	TRBV6-1	NA	TRBJ2-1	TGTGCCAGCAGTGGGGGACTCGGCCGTGAGCAGTTCTTC	CASSGGLGREQFF
NA	TRBV28	NA	TRBJ2-5	TGTGCCAGCAGTTTGCCCGGACGGGGGTACCAAGAGACCCAGTACTTC	CASSLPGRGYQETQYF
NA	TRBV19	TRBD1	TRBJ1-1	TGTGCCAGTAGATCCCGGGACAGGAGATTGAACACTGAAGCTTTCTTT	CASRSRDRRLNTEAFF
NA	TRBV7-9	NA	TRBJ2-1	TGTGCCAGCAGCCCGGTAGGGGCCAATGAGCAGTTCTTC	CASSPVGANEQFF
NA	TRBV5-1	TRBD2	TRBJ2-1	TGCGCCAGCAGCCCCGGGGGGGGCATCGGGAACTACAATGAGCAGTTCTTC	CASSPGGGIGNYNEQFF
NA	TRBV28	NA	TRBJ2-4	TGTGCCAGCAGCCCCACAAGAGGAGGGGACCAAAACATTCAGTACTTC	CASSPTRGGDQNIQYF
NA	TRBV30	NA	TRBJ2-3	TGTGCCTGGAGTGCAACAGGGAGTTCCACAGATACGCAGTATTTT	CAWSATGSSTDTQYF
NA	TRBV28	NA	TRBJ1-2	TGTGCCAGCACCACTTTAGAACAGGGCTATGGCTACACCTTC	CASTTLEQGYGYTF
NA	TRBV7-9	TRBD2	TRBJ2-1	TGTGCCAGCAGCCCACGGACTAGCCGGGACAATGAGCAGTTCTTC	CASSPRTSRDNEQFF
NA	TRBV29-1	TRBD2	TRBJ2-7	TGCAGCGTTGAAGATCAACGGGCTAGCGGATACCTCCCTACAGGAGAGCAGTACTTC	CSVEDQRASGYLPTGEQYF
few	TRBV5-1	TRBD1	TRBJ2-7	TGCGCCAGCAGCTTGATTGGGCAGGGGGCGAAGGAGCAGTACTTC	CASSLIGQGAKEQYF
NA	TRBV5-4	TRBD1	TRBJ2-5	TGTGCCAGCAGCTCTCCGGACAGGGGGGCGGAGACCCAGTACTTC	CASSSPDRGAETQYF
few	TRBV10-3	NA	TRBJ1-1	TGTGCCATCAGCACGGGGAACACTGAAGCTTTCTTT	CAISTGNTEAFF
NA	TRBV15	TRBD1	TRBJ1-1	TGTGCCACCAGCAGACAGGGACAGAGGAACACTGAAGCTTTCTTT	CATSRQGQRNTEAFF
few	TRBV12-5	NA	TRBJ1-1	TGTGCTAGTGGTTTCTCCTCGAACACTGAAGCTTTCTTT	CASGFSSNTEAFF
once	TRBV6-4	TRBD1	TRBJ2-7	TGTGCCAGCAGTGGGGACAGGGGGTCTCCCCAGCAGTACTTC	CASSGDRGSPQQYF
once	TRBV4-2	TRBD1	TRBJ2-5	TGTGCCAGCAGCCTCCAGGGGGAGAAAGAGACCCAGTACTTC	CASSLQGEKETQYF
once	TRBV29-1	NA	TRBJ1-5	TGCAGCGTTGAAGGTGTACGGGGACAGCCCCAGCATTTT	CSVEGVRGQPQHF
NA	TRBV30	TRBD2	TRBJ2-5	TGTGCCTGGAGCGAGGGACTAGCGGGGGGACAAGAGACCCAGTACTTC	CAWSEGLAGGQETQYF
NA	TRBV6-1	NA	TRBJ2-7	TGTGCCAGCAGGGTCTTCGGGGGTAACGAGCAGTACTTC	CASRVFGGNEQYF
once	TRBV10-3	TRBD1	TRBJ2-1	TGTGCCACAGGGGGCGGTAACAATGAGCAGTTCTTC	CATGGGNNEQFF
NA	TRBV7-6	TRBD2	TRBJ2-7	TGTGCCAGCAGCTCCCCTCGGACGGGGGGACTAACCTCCTACGAGCAGTACTTC	CASSSPRTGGLTSYEQYF
NA	TRBV30	NA	TRBJ1-1	TGTGCCTGGAGTGTAAGGGTTAGTGGGAGCACTGAAGCTTTCTTT	CAWSVRVSGSTEAFF
NA	TRBV9	NA	TRBJ2-1	TGTGCCAGCAGCGTAGGGCGGCTGGACAATGAGCAGTTCTTC	CASSVGRLDNEQFF
once	TRBV5-1	TRBD2	TRBJ2-1	TGCGCCAGCACATTAGGACTAGCGGGGGGTAATGAGCAGTTCTTC	CASTLGLAGGNEQFF
NA	TRBV25-1	TRBD2	TRBJ2-1	TGTGCCAGCGGGGCAACTAGCGGGGGGTCTAATGAGCAGTTCTTC	CASGATSGGSNEQFF
NA	TRBV18	NA	TRBJ1-3	TGTGCCAGCTCACCACTTGACAGACTCTCTGGAAACACCATATATTTT	CASSPLDRLSGNTIYF
NA	TRBV27	TRBD1	TRBJ1-2	TGTGCCAGCAGTCCTGCAGGGGGGACAACCGGAAGGGGCTACACCTTC	CASSPAGGTTGRGYTF
once	TRBV10-3	TRBD1	TRBJ2-1	TGTGCCATCAGTGAGGAGAGCCGGGACAGATACAATGAGCAGTTCTTC	CAISEESRDRYNEQFF
NA	TRBV9	TRBD2	TRBJ2-1	TGTGCCAGCAGCGTAGAAACTAGCGGGACGTACAATGAGCAGTTCTTC	CASSVETSGTYNEQFF
NA	TRBV28	NA	TRBJ1-4	TGTGCCAGCAGCTCACTTGGAGGCGGGAAACTGTTTTTT	CASSSLGGGKLFF
few	TRBV25-1	NA	TRBJ2-7	TGTGCCAGCAGAAGAACAGGGAGCTCCTACGAGCAGTACTTC	CASRRTGSSYEQYF
NA	TRBV5-8	NA	TRBJ1-5	TGTGCCAGCAGCTTCTACGGGAATCAGCCCCAGCATTTT	CASSFYGNQPQHF